What follows is one T cell receptor (beta chain) and its context. What it recognizes is unknown. TCRdb's table, derived via immunoSEQ multiplex PCR, lists solely in-frame clones and lacks some. The profile shows about 160,000 clones, approximately 94% of them singletons. The data derive from a study of OX40 agonist ivuxolimab in advanced cancers. Study information: Patients received ivuxolimab, an intravenous treatment, every 2 weeks at 0.01 to 10 mg/kg.

Germline V lookup: CDR1 MNHNS, CDR2 SASEGT. Deletions cut 5 bases from V and 4 bases from J, with 12 bases between. CDR3 size: 14 residues. Overall study results and limits: CD4+ and CD8+ blood T cells expanded clonally by week 6 at 0.1 to 3.0 mg/kg. CD8+ T cells showed, on average, more clonal expansion than CD4+ cells.

The gene calls are TRBV6-1 and TRBJ1-3; a possible D gene is TRBD1 (5 bases). The specimen comprised CD4+ or CD8+ T cells sorted from blood, sampled in a trial of the OX40 agonist ivuxolimab. The clonotype comes from an adult with an advanced solid tumor such as melanoma, head and neck, liver or kidney cancer. This CDR3 is CASSLGGFGNTIYF. CDR3 DNA sequence: TGTGCCAGCAGTCTCGGGGGATTCGGAAACACCATATATTTT.